The clone carrying this T cell receptor (beta chain) has only a few counts. These data are taken from a study of blood T cell repertoires in COVID-19. Across the whole study: From T cells, B-cell-depleted T cells, or PBMCs came the material, which was cDNA or gDNA.

Looked up from germline, CDR1 is LNHDA and CDR2 is SQIVND (reference sequence). V gave up 6 bases and J gave up 3 bases; unmatched junction bases: 12. This CDR3 has 16 amino acids. Donors of Cohort 3 who recovered were those that had two negative PCRs, clearance, or symptom resolution. In the original workflow: Reference gene primer amplification in the assay estimated nucleated cell counts. Libraries were prepared by immunoSEQ multiplex PCR; TCRdb keeps only in-frame clonotypes and omits some of them. From that table come the V and J calls and clone size; the DNA was used to work out D and trimming. The data contain about 480,000 clones, 88% of them singletons.

Material: PBMCs or T cells enriched from blood (not recorded which). The sequence was collected from a woman aged 40 to 49 who had recovered from COVID-19. The chain is built from TRBV19 and TRBJ1-1; 8 bases are a match to TRBD1. In DNA form, the CDR3 reads TGTGCCAGTAGGGAACAGGGGGGGGGTCTGCACACTGAAGCTTTCTTT. Translated, it gives CASREQGGGLHTEAFF.